The rows below give T cell receptor beta chains drawn from one sample of a study of T-cell memory formation after mild COVID-19. Via MiXCR, TCRdb re-called the 5' RACE reads, giving one row per CDR3 protein. This table has about 81,000 distinct CDR3 sequences, roughly 25% appearing once. The source material was PBMCs or a T cell subset sorted from them (not recorded which). The receptor set was obtained from a man aged 18 to 30 who had mild COVID-19 (a few samples of this study predate the infection). Cell type and time point are not known. CDR3s include the opening cysteine and the closing phenylalanine or tryptophan. A D gene is named only where the DNA matches it firmly. Some rows have no size entry. The others give once, few or many, or a class for an expanded clone.

CDR3 DNA	CDR3 protein	J gene	D gene	clone size	V gene
TGCGCCAGCAGCCGGATAGCGGGCAAGAACGAGCAGTACTTC	CASSRIAGKNEQYF	TRBJ2-7	TRBD2	.	TRBV4-1
TGCGCCAGCAGCCAACAAGTGGGAGGTACCCGCGGAACGCAGTATTTT	CASSQQVGGTRGTQYF	TRBJ2-3	.	many	TRBV4-3
TGCAGTGCTAGGACAGGGGAAGGATACACTGAAGCTTTCTTT	CSARTGEGYTEAFF	TRBJ1-1	TRBD1	.	TRBV20-1
TGTGCCAGCAGTTACTCTGGGACTGGGAACACTGAAGCTTTCTTT	CASSYSGTGNTEAFF	TRBJ1-1	.	few	TRBV6-5
TGTGCCAGCAGAACGTCAGATACGCAGTATTTT	CASRTSDTQYF	TRBJ2-3	.	few	TRBV7-9
TGCAGTGCTAGGGGGGGCTGGGGCTACACCTTC	CSARGGWGYTF	TRBJ1-2	.	.	TRBV20-1
TGTGCCAGCAGGTTTCGGGGCGAGCAGTACTTC	CASRFRGEQYF	TRBJ2-7	.	.	TRBV7-9
TGCGCCAGCAGCCAAGATCACGGGAACCTCAATCAGCCCCAGCATTTT	CASSQDHGNLNQPQHF	TRBJ1-5	.	medium-sized	TRBV4-1
TGTGCCAGCAGTTACTCAGGGGCTAGCGGGGACCTCCTGGAGACCCAGTACTTC	CASSYSGASGDLLETQYF	TRBJ2-5	TRBD2	.	TRBV6-5
TGCAGCGTTGAAGATCTTCAGGGGAGAGGCTACGAGCAGTACTTC	CSVEDLQGRGYEQYF	TRBJ2-7	.	.	TRBV29-1
TGTGCCAGCAGTTTAGAGGGCAGGGCAGATACGCAGTATTTT	CASSLEGRADTQYF	TRBJ2-3	.	.	TRBV28
TGCAGCGCCCAAAATTCATACTATGGCTACACCTTC	CSAQNSYYGYTF	TRBJ1-2	.	few	TRBV29-1
TGTGCCAGCAGCTTAGGAGGGGGTCCTGGAAACACCATATATTTT	CASSLGGGPGNTIYF	TRBJ1-3	.	.	TRBV11-2
TGTGCCAGCAGTTTACAAAAGTACTCTGGAAACACCATATATTTT	CASSLQKYSGNTIYF	TRBJ1-3	.	once	TRBV12-3/TRBV12-4
TGTGCCACCAGCAGAGGCTGGAGCAGGGCAGTTGGAGAGACCCAGTACTTC	CATSRGWSRAVGETQYF	TRBJ2-5	.	.	TRBV15
TGTGCCACGAAGAGGGACATGGGCACTGAAGCTTTCTTT	CATKRDMGTEAFF	TRBJ1-1	.	.	TRBV10-3
TGTGCCAGCAGCGTAGATGGGGGGCCCGAGCAGTACTTC	CASSVDGGPEQYF	TRBJ2-7	.	.	TRBV9
TGTGCCAGCAGCCCAGAGAACACTGAAGCTTTCTTT	CASSPENTEAFF	TRBJ1-1	.	many	TRBV12-3/TRBV12-4
TGTGCCAGCAGTTACTCGGGACAGGAGAGGACTGAAGCTTTCTTT	CASSYSGQERTEAFF	TRBJ1-1	TRBD1	few	TRBV6-2/TRBV6-3
TGCGCCAGCAGCCAGGCACTTCGGGAAGATACGCAGTATTTT	CASSQALREDTQYF	TRBJ2-3	.	few	TRBV4-1
TGCGCCAGCCAGAGCTTCGAGCTTAGACTAGTCGGAGAGACCCAGTACTTC	CASQSFELRLVGETQYF	TRBJ2-5	.	few	TRBV5-1
TGTGCCAGCAGCTTAGAATTCCCGCAAGAGACCCAGTACTTC	CASSLEFPQETQYF	TRBJ2-5	.	few	TRBV7-9
TGTGCCAGCAGCCGGGACGGTAGCTCTGGAAACACCATATATTTT	CASSRDGSSGNTIYF	TRBJ1-3	.	.	TRBV7-9
TGTGCCAGCAGCGTAGGAGGGGTGCGGGGGGAGACCCAGTACTTC	CASSVGGVRGETQYF	TRBJ2-5	TRBD2	few	TRBV9
TGTGCCAGCAGCCCTCCTCAAGCGGGGGCCAATAATGAGCAGTTCTTC	CASSPPQAGANNEQFF	TRBJ2-1	TRBD2	.	TRBV11-2
TGTGCCAGCCGGCCGGGCCTTCGAGGGTATGGCTACACCTTC	CASRPGLRGYGYTF	TRBJ1-2	.	.	TRBV2
TGTGCCAGCAGCTCCGATTCTTCGGAGACCCAGTACTTC	CASSSDSSETQYF	TRBJ2-5	.	few	TRBV7-6
TGCGCCAGCAGCCAAGTTTTGTCTAGCGGGGGGGCAATCTCTAGCACAGATACGCAGTATTTT	CASSQVLSSGGAISSTDTQYF	TRBJ2-3	TRBD2	few	TRBV4-1
TGTGCCAGCAGTTTATTAGTCAGTCTGAACACCGGGGAGCTGTTTTTT	CASSLLVSLNTGELFF	TRBJ2-2	.	.	TRBV27
TGTGCTAGCAGCCCCCGGGTTCAGGGGGAGACCCAGTACTTC	CASSPRVQGETQYF	TRBJ2-5	.	.	TRBV7-7
TGTGCCAGCAGCCCGCCCGAGACTCCGGCAGATACGCAGTATTTT	CASSPPETPADTQYF	TRBJ2-3	.	.	TRBV5-4
TGTGCCAGCAGGGTTATTGGGGGGCCCCAGCATTTT	CASRVIGGPQHF	TRBJ1-5	.	few	TRBV6-1
TGTGCCACCCTCTACCAAGCGGGGGCGAGCTCCTACGAGCAGTACTTC	CATLYQAGASSYEQYF	TRBJ2-7	TRBD2	few	TRBV6-5
TGTGCCAGCGGTGGAGGGAGGACTGAAGCTTTCTTT	CASGGGRTEAFF	TRBJ1-1	.	.	TRBV6-6
TGCGCCAGCAGCCAAGATCCCCAAGGAGGGCAGCCCCAGCATTTT	CASSQDPQGGQPQHF	TRBJ1-5	.	few	TRBV4-3
TGTGCCAGCAGCATAGCGGGCCCCCCCTACAATGAGCAGTTCTTC	CASSIAGPPYNEQFF	TRBJ2-1	TRBD2	few	TRBV7-2
TGTGCCATCAGCGGGACATCCGGGGAGCTGTTTTTT	CAISGTSGELFF	TRBJ2-2	.	few	TRBV10-3
TGTGCCAGCAGTGCTCTAGCCCGTCAGCCCCAGCATTTT	CASSALARQPQHF	TRBJ1-5	.	.	TRBV6-5
TGTGCCAGCAGCGATATCCGGGACGAAGCTTTCTTT	CASSDIRDEAFF	TRBJ1-1	.	.	TRBV27
TGTGCCACCCTATTCGGGGAGCTGTTTTTT	CATLFGELFF	TRBJ2-2	.	few	TRBV19
TGTGCCAGCAGTTTCTCAACTAGCGGGGGGGCCTCCGAGCAGTTCTTC	CASSFSTSGGASEQFF	TRBJ2-1	TRBD2	.	TRBV28
TGTGCCAGCAGGGATCCGGGACTAGCCCCTGTCGGGCAGTACTTC	CASRDPGLAPVGQYF	TRBJ2-7	TRBD2	.	TRBV2
TGTGCCAGCATTACCGCGGGGACAGGGGCCAACTACGAGCAGTACTTC	CASITAGTGANYEQYF	TRBJ2-7	TRBD1	once	TRBV7-9
TGTGCCAGCGGACAGGTGAACACTGAAGCTTTCTTT	CASGQVNTEAFF	TRBJ1-1	TRBD1	few	TRBV4-2
TGTGCCAGCAGTTTAGGCAGATTTAACTATGGCTACACCTTC	CASSLGRFNYGYTF	TRBJ1-2	.	.	TRBV27
TGCGCCAGCAGCCCCCAACAGGGGTACTCTGGAAACACCATATATTTT	CASSPQQGYSGNTIYF	TRBJ1-3	TRBD1	.	TRBV4-1
TGTGCCAGCCTCAGCAGAGCCAAAAACATTCAGTACTTC	CASLSRAKNIQYF	TRBJ2-4	.	few	TRBV5-6
TGTGCCAGCAGCTTATCAGCCGGGAGTGGCACCGGGGAGCTGTTTTTT	CASSLSAGSGTGELFF	TRBJ2-2	.	many	TRBV7-3